This T cell receptor beta chain is drawn from a study of T cell repertoires in cytomegalovirus infection. In the study overall: Both CMV infection and a matching HLA type were indicated by public TCR beta signatures.

TCRdb used MiXCR to reprocess the reads, holding one entry per CDR3 protein. The data hold over 300,000 distinct CDR3 sequences, with roughly 15% observed a single time. Notes on the study in general: There were HLA-C-restricted CMV-specific TCR beta clonotypes dominating the ex vivo response.

This clonotype was observed at least ten times. Antigen: not known. V dropped 0 bases and J dropped 2; count of bases not matched to a gene: 4. Germline V lookup: CDR1 MNHEY, CDR2 SVGAGI. This CDR3 is 15 amino acids long. This TCR was sampled from a human donor in good health (CMV status not recorded). Some clones in this sample may be carry-over from other donors' samples. The sequencing sample was made of PBMCs. The chain joins TRBV6-5 to TRBJ2-7, with 7 bases matching TRBD1. CDR3 in amino acids: CASSYSIGGPYEQYF. The CDR3 DNA is TGTGCCAGCAGTTACTCGATAGGGGGCCCCTACGAGCAGTACTTC.